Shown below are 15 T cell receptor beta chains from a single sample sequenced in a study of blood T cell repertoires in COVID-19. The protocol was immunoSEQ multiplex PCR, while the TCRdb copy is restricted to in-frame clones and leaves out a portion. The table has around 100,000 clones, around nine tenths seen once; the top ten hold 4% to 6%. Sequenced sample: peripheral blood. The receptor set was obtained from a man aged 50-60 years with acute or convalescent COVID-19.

The CDR3 bases are TGTGCCATCTCCCTAGCGGGGGGTATGTCCTACGAGCAGTACTTC. Protein product: CAISLAGGMSYEQYF. The chain employs TRBV6-5 and TRBJ2-7; 11 bases agree with TRBD2. V dropped 10 bases and J dropped 1; count of bases not matched to a gene: 9. The CDR3 runs 15 residues. Germline V lookup: CDR1 MNHEY, CDR2 SVGAGI.

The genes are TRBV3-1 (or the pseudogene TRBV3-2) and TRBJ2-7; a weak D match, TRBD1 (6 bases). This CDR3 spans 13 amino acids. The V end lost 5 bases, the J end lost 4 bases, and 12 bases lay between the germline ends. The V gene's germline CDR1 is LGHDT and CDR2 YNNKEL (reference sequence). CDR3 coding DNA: TGTGCCAGCAGCTATCGGACAGCTTACGAGCAGTACTTC. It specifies CASSYRTAYEQYF.

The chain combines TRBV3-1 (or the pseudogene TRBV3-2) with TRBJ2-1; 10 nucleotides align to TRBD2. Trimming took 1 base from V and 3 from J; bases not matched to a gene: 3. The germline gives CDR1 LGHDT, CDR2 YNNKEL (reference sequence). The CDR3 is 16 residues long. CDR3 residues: CASSQVSGRNYNEQFF. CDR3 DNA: TGTGCCAGCAGCCAAGTTAGCGGGAGGAACTACAATGAGCAGTTCTTC.

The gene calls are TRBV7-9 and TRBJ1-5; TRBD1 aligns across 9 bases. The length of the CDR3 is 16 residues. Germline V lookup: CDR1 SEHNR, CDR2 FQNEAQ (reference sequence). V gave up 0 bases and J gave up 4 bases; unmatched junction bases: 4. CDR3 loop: CASSLAWDRENQPQHF. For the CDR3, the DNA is TGTGCCAGCAGCTTAGCCTGGGACAGGGAAAATCAGCCCCAGCATTTT.

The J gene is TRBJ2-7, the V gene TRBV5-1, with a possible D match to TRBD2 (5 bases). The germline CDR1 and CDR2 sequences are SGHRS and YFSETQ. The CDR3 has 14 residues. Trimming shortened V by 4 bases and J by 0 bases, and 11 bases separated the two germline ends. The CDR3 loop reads CASSLSGSSYEQYF. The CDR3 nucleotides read TGCGCCAGCAGCCTGAGCGGTAGCTCCTACGAGCAGTACTTC.

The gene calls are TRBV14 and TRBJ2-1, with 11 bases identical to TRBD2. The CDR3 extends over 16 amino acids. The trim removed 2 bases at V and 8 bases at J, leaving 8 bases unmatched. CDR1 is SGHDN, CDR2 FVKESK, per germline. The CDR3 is CASSQIAGGPVDEQFF. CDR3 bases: TGTGCCAGCAGCCAAATAGCGGGAGGGCCTGTGGATGAGCAGTTCTTC.

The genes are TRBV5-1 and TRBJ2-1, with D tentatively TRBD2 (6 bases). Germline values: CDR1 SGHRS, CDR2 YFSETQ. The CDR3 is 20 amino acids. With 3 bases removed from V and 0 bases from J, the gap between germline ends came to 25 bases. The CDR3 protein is CASSSFRDSTSKSSYNEQFF. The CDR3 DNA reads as TGCGCCAGCAGCTCTTTTCGGGACTCAACGTCGAAAAGCTCCTACAATGAGCAGTTCTTC.

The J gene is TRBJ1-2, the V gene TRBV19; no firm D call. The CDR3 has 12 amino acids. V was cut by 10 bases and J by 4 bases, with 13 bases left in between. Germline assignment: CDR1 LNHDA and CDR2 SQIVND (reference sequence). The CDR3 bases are TGTGCCACCACTTCCTTATTCTATGGCTACACCTTC. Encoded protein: CATTSLFYGYTF.

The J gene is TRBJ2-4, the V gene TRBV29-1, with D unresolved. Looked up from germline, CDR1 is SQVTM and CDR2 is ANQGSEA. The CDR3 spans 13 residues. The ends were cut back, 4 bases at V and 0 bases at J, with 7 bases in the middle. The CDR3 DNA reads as TGCAGCGTTGGGCATTTAGCCAAAAACATTCAGTACTTC. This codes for CSVGHLAKNIQYF.

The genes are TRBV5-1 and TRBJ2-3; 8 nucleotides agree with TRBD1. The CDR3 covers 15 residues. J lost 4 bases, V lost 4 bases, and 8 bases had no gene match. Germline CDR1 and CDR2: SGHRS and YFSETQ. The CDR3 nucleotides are TGCGCCAGCAGCGCGACAGGGGCTGTCGCAGATACGCAGTATTTT. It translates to CASSATGAVADTQYF.

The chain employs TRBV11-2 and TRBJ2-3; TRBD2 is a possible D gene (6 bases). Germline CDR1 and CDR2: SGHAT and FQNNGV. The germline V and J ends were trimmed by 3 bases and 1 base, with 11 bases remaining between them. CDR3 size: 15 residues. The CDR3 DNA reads TGTGCCAGCAGCTTGGTAGCGGAGCGCACAGATACGCAGTATTTT. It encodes CASSLVAERTDTQYF. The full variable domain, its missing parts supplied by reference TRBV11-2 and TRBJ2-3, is EAGVAQSPRYKIIEKRQSVAFWCNPISGHATLYWYQQILGQGPKLLIQFQNNGVVDDSQLPKDRFSAERLKGVDSTLKIQPAKLEDSAVYLCASSLVAERTDTQYFGPGTRLTVL.

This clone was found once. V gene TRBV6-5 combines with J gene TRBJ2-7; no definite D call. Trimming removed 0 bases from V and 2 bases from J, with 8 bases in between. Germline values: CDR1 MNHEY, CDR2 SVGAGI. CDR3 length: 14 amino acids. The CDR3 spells CASSYSGGPYEQYF. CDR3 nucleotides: TGTGCCAGCAGTTACTCTGGCGGCCCCTACGAGCAGTACTTC.

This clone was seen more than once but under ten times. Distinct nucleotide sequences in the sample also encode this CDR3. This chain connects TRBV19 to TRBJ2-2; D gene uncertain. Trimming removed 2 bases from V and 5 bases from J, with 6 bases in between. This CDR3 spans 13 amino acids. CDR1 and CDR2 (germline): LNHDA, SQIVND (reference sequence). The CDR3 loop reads CASSITVTGELFF. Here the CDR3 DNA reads TGTGCCAGTAGTATAACAGTTACCGGGGAGCTGTTTTTT.

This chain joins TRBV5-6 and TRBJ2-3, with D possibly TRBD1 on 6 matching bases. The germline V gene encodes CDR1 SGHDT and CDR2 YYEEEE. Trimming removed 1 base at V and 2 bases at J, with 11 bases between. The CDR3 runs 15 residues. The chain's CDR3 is CASSLRSGATDTQYF. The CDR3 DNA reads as TGTGCCAGCAGCTTGAGGTCAGGGGCCACAGATACGCAGTATTTT.

The CDR3 region has the DNA TGTGCCACCAGCAGAGACCGCCCCCCAGGGGGGAACATTCAGTACTTC. Protein: CATSRDRPPGGNIQYF. V usage is TRBV15 and J usage is TRBJ2-4, with a weak D call TRBD1 (7 bases). Germline V gene sequence: CDR1 LNHNV, CDR2 YYDKDF (reference sequence). Trimming stripped 0 bases from V and 7 bases from J, with 16 bases between. The CDR3 runs 16 residues.